This T cell receptor beta chain originates from a study of blood T cell repertoires in COVID-19. About the research overall: Whether acute or convalescent, the COVID-19 samples came from the United States, Italy and Spain. In each case, the material was cDNA or gDNA derived from T cells, B-cell-depleted T cells, or PBMCs.

Per the authors' pipeline: The authors estimated nucleated cell counts from reference gene primer amplification. Here immunoSEQ multiplex PCR was the method, and the copy in TCRdb shows in-frame clones only, minus some. That table is the source of V, J and clone size, and D and trimming were worked out from the DNA. The sample consists of about 140,000 clones, around three quarters of them appearing once. This CDR3 comprises 15 residues. Germline V gene data show CDR1 as MNHEY and CDR2 as SVGAGI. Germline trimming cut 7 bases from V and 7 bases from J; bases unmatched to any gene: 15. Sequenced sample: peripheral blood. The TCR comes from a man aged 45-65 years with active or convalescent COVID-19. This rearrangement joins TRBV6-5 to TRBJ1-1; 7 nucleotides line up with TRBD1. The CDR3, as DNA: TGTGCCAGCACGCTCGGTAGGGGGCGTTCGGTTGAAGCTTTCTTT. Its translation: CASTLGRGRSVEAFF.